What follows is one TCR beta chain and its context. The antigen it recognizes is unknown. The cysteine opens and the phenylalanine closes a CDR3 of 15 amino acids. DNA is not recorded here. The germline V gene provides CDR1 LGHNA and CDR2 YNFKEQ. From each donor, a roughly 2.5 ml peripheral blood sample was collected into PAXgene tubes and kept at -80 degrees C. Total RNA was isolated from whole blood with the PAXgene blood miRNA kit on an automated QIAcube, without T cell sorting. Deep TCRalpha and TCRbeta repertoire profiling with unique molecular barcoding was performed on peripheral blood of monozygotic twin pairs concordant or discordant for inflammatory bowel disease. Smoking habits were recorded for all twin pairs, and individuals were classified as current, former or never smokers. The method was 5' RACE. Each TCR library was prepared from about 4,000 ng of total RNA. For each sample, cDNA synthesis was carried out in eight separate reactions using SMARTScribe reverse transcriptase. Unique molecular identifiers containing a 6-nucleotide sample barcode were introduced through template switching during cDNA synthesis. TCRalpha and TCRbeta cDNA was amplified by two nested PCRs of about 15 and 9 cycles, with bead purification after each PCR. Before amplification, the cDNA was both treated with uracil DNA-glycosylase and purified with the QIAquick PCR purification kit. The second PCR added Illumina TruSeq-compatible adapters along with sample-specific barcodes. TapeStation and Qubit were used to check library quality and concentration, and about 5.2 ng of each library went into the pool. Sequencing of the pooled libraries was done on an Illumina HiSeq2500 single-index Rapid Run using custom sequencing primers and 2 x 100 bp reads. Turning to the authors' computational methods: MiGEC version 1.2.6 was used for UMI-based consensus assembly to correct PCR and sequencing errors. MiXCR version 2.1.1 handled V(D)J alignment, clonotype assembly and CDR3 extraction. Normalisation of gene usage, clonotype sharing and MAIT/NKT TCR abundance was achieved by analysing the top 1000, 10 000 and 20 000 clonotypes per sample. After downsampling to 27 000 UMIs, diversity was calculated as the inverse Simpson index using the vegan R package. Paired Mann-Whitney U tests on discordant twin pairs were used, with Benjamini-Hochberg multiple-testing correction. The reads were reprocessed in TCRdb, with one entry per CDR3 protein sequence and no accompanying DNA. The V and J calls reflect TCRdb's pipeline rather than the authors' work. The record for this sample contains around 210,000 distinct CDR3 sequences. The ten largest account for 7.7% of the sample.

These data are taken from a study of monozygotic twins with inflammatory bowel disease (dated by TCRdb to between 2018 and 2020). About the study as a whole: A total of approximately 30 monozygotic twin pairs were included in the full study, comprising nine German pairs (four IBD-concordant, five IBD-discordant) and 19 IBD-discordant Danish pairs. The search for disease-associated traits relied mainly on comparing, within discordant pairs, IBD patients with their genetically identical healthy co-twins. Each individual had, on average, about 151 000 unique TCRalpha sequences and 181 000 unique TCRbeta sequences available for analysis.

The paper's findings and limits, for the study overall: IBD patients shared fewer clonotypes with other individuals than healthy twins did, most markedly in patients showing signs of disease activity. The analysis was unable to tell apart different T cell subtypes. A decrease in TCRbeta repertoire diversity, as measured by inverse Simpson index, was observed in IBD patients compared with their healthy co-twins. Background noise and inter-individual variability may have been introduced into the repertoires by the differing immunosuppressive treatments among patients. The results gave no support for a single strong signal or clonotype linked to IBD. Concordant and discordant twins showed no difference in repertoire similarity, possibly because of limited statistical power.

Sequenced: blood. This chain is built from TRBV4-2 and TRBJ1-1. This sequence originates from a human donor with ulcerative colitis or Crohn's disease, or a healthy co-twin of an affected twin (not recorded which). CDR3 protein: CASQDRTGWNTEAFF.